This record covers a single T cell receptor beta chain. The antigen it recognizes is unknown. No much larger clone exists at a distance of one base, and base qualities are not known. Using the deep immunoSEQ assay, TCR CDR3 regions were amplified from genomic DNA by multiplex PCR. Extracted genomic DNA from each cell subset was distributed evenly across all wells of several immunoSEQ 96-well plates, and each plate was treated as a replicate. For sorted subsets, roughly 190 ng of genomic DNA, equivalent to some 33,000 T cell genomes, went into each replicate PCR. Purified libraries were measured with a Qubit 3.0 fluorometer, size-checked on a Bioanalyzer 2100, and measured again with the KAPA Library Quantification kit. Every immunoSEQ 96-well plate was sequenced on a dedicated single-read 150-cycle Illumina NextSeq 550 flow cell. In the original analysis: Because the immunoSEQ output held only junctional sequences and lacked quality scores, the filtering could not match the filtering applied to full-length reads. Sequences were annotated with PyIR, a Python wrapper for IgBLAST v1.9, and V/J genes and CDR3 were assigned using IMGT germline references. Any read was removed if the V/J assignment was weak (E-value above 1e-6), the CDR3 was missing, or the read contained stop codons, out-of-frame junctions, or ambiguous translated residues. V3J clonotypes were defined as sequences sharing an identical inferred V gene, J gene, and CDR3 amino acid sequence. The percentage overlap between two repertoires was calculated by dividing the number of shared unique clonotypes by the size of the smaller repertoire. Three approaches were used to assess repertoire richness: RTK rarefaction, the Chao1 estimator, and Recon v2.1 estimates of unobserved clonotypes. OLGA was used to compute generation probabilities for all TCRbeta clonotypes that the gDNA method yielded from a few donors. This immuneACCESS table, as held by TCRdb, lists in-frame sequences with V and J called but not all clones. Of the missing ones, under half trace to an unresolved V gene in checked studies; the others have no known cause. V, J and clone size reflect that table, while D and trimming were determined from the DNA. Counted in this sample were about 320,000 clones; around nine tenths of them appeared once. The ten largest clones add up to 15% to 20% of the sample.

CDR1 and CDR2 are read off the germline V gene as SGHRS and YFSETQ. Between the V and J ends, shortened by 1 base and 0 bases respectively, the junction contains 15 bases. The CDR3, from cysteine to phenylalanine, totals 17 residues. The read is trimmed to its CDR3 DNA, 51 bases read in frame from base 1. This entry is derived from a study of shared clonotypes between healthy human individuals (dated by TCRdb to 2019 to 2021). At the level of the whole study: The cohort included three men and two women between 18 and 49 years of age. Between about 0.85 and 10 billion PBMCs per donor were obtained by leukapheresis. For each donor, three plates each were used for CD4 naive and CD4 memory, two plates were used for CD8 naive, and one plate was used for CD8 memory. Blood TCR repertoires of roughly five healthy adults were deeply sequenced to estimate repertoire size and the extent of clonotype sharing between individuals. Different laboratories and diverse techniques were used to prepare libraries and sequence TCR repertoires, to increase sequencing depth and limit assay-specific biases. The paper as a whole reports these results and caveats: Naive subsets generally had larger estimated clonotype richness than memory subsets did. Based on pairwise subsampling, the degree of clonotype sharing among donors was expected to be affected by sequencing depth. Approximately 4.8% of naive CD4, around 4% of naive CD8, approximately 2.2% of memory CD4, and approximately 0.39% of memory CD8 clonotypes were shared across several donors. Incomplete sequencing was indicated by rarefaction of sorted-subset datasets, despite the large sequencing depth. Compared with non-shared clonotypes, the clonotypes found in all four sorted-subset donors had higher generation probabilities. Only blood was sampled, and tissue TCR repertoires likely differ from those in blood. Because the study included a small number of donors, the genetic and exposure-history diversity represented was limited.

Donors were healthy HIV-negative adults with no recently reported acute infections or vaccinations. Only Caucasian adults living in Nashville, Tennessee, USA were represented among the donors. CD8 memory samples combined magnetically selected CD45RO+ cells with CCR7-negative CD45RA+ effector memory (TemRA) cells. After blood collection by leukapheresis, PBMCs were isolated using Ficoll-Histopaque density gradient centrifugation and then cryopreserved in the vapor phase of liquid nitrogen. Analytical flow cytometry was used to check the purity and quantity of every magnetically sorted T cell population. Genomic DNA was isolated from each sorted fraction and quantified by UV absorbance on a Nanodrop 2000c.

The V and J segments used are TRBV5-1 and TRBJ2-3; 5 matching bases give a weak D call of TRBD2. Sequenced: memory CD8+ T cells sorted from blood. In light of the paper, this sample's cell subset or site label describes: CD45RO+ cells pooled with CCR7-negative TemRA cells. The sequence derives from a man aged 18 to 29 in good health. The nucleotides are TGCGCCAGCAGCTTGTCCTTCCCTAGCTCTAGCACAGATACGCAGTATTTT. The resulting protein is CASSLSFPSSSTDTQYF.